These 12 T cell receptor beta chains were all obtained from the same sample, sequenced in a study of T cells after yellow fever vaccination (dated by TCRdb to the late 2010s). The treatment or condition label for this specimen denotes: live attenuated yellow fever vaccine strain. Preparation of the library involved 5' RACE. The sample was run on an Illumina NovaSeq 6000. TCRdb cleaned the public reads at Q25 with fastp, built clones with MiXCR and kept in-frame beta chains. Every entry covers one CDR3 protein and lists the most common genes and DNA from its rows. The sample yields hundreds of thousands of distinct CDR3 sequences; 5.2% were counted once. Clones ranked in the top ten supply 3% to 4% of the sample. The source material was CD4+ T cells sorted from PBMCs, sampled on the day of the yellow fever booster vaccination. The receptors stem from a man younger than 35 who received the YFV17D yellow fever vaccine.

The chain employs TRBV18 and TRBJ1-6, with no clear D. CDR1 is KGHSH, CDR2 LQKENI, per germline. Between the trimmed V and J ends, which lost 2 bases and 5 bases, there was a span of 7 bases. The CDR3 is 14 residues long. In DNA form, the CDR3 reads TGTGCCAGCTCACCATTGGGAGATAATTCACCCCTCCACTTT. Translation gives CASSPLGDNSPLHF. The whole variable domain, remainder taken from reference TRBV18 and TRBJ1-6, is NAGVMQNPRHLVRRRGQEARLRCSPMKGHSHVYWYRQLPEEGLKFMVYLQKENIIDESGMPKERFSAEFPKEGPSILRIQQVVRGDSAAYFCASSPLGDNSPLHFGNGTRLTVT.

This clonotype was counted only a few times. The chain is built from TRBV24-1 and TRBJ1-2, with D possibly matching TRBD1 (5 bases). Germline V gene lookup returns CDR1 KGHDR and CDR2 SFDVKD. CDR3 length: 11 amino acids. The ends were cut back, 3 bases at V and 8 bases at J, with 6 bases in the middle. For the CDR3, the DNA is TGTGCCACCAGTGATCAGGGAGGCTACACCTTC. It specifies CATSDQGGYTF.

This clonotype was observed a few times. The gene calls are TRBV15 and TRBJ2-5, with a tentative D call TRBD2 (5 bases). V lost 0 bases and J lost 1, with 9 bases in between. Germline V lookup: CDR1 LNHNV, CDR2 YYDKDF (reference sequence). The CDR3 loop spans 15 amino acids. Written as DNA, the CDR3 is TGTGCCACCAGCAGAGATCAGGCGGGCCAAGAGACCCAGTACTTC. Translation: CATSRDQAGQETQYF.

This clonotype was found many times. This chain connects TRBV5-1 to TRBJ2-5; 8 bases fit TRBD1. V shed 0 bases and J 3 bases; nucleotides not matched to a gene: 4. The CDR3 runs to 15 residues. CDR1 is SGHRS, CDR2 YFSETQ, per germline. The CDR3 DNA sequence: TGCGCCAGCAGCTTGGCTGCGACAGGGGAAGAGACCCAGTACTTC. Protein: CASSLAATGEETQYF. Full variable domain (outside the CDR3, taken from reference TRBV5-1 and TRBJ2-5): KAGVTQTPRYLIKTRGQQVTLSCSPISGHRSVSWYQQTPGQGLQFLFEYFSETQRNKGNFPGRFSGRQFSNSRSEMNVSTLELGDSALYLCASSLAATGEETQYFGPGTRLLVL.

The CDR3 nucleotides are TGTGCGAGCTCTCCTAACTATGGCTACACCTTC. As protein: CASSPNYGYTF. The rearrangement links TRBV2 to TRBJ1-2; no clear D gene. This CDR3 spans 11 amino acids. The germline CDR1 and CDR2 sequences are SNHLY and FYNNEI.

This rearrangement joins TRBV6-6 to TRBJ2-7; TRBD2 matches 8 bases. The V gene's germline CDR1 is MNHNY and CDR2 SVGAGI (reference sequence). V was clipped by 7 bases and J by 6 bases; unmatched bases: 11. This CDR3 has 14 residues. CDR3 protein: CASTQRGGLGEQYV. DNA of the CDR3: TGTGCCAGCACCCAGCGCGGGGGGCTAGGCGAGCAGTACGTC.

This clonotype showed up just a few times. The genes are TRBV20-1 and TRBJ2-7; D not resolved. V lost 0 bases, J lost 2 bases, and 8 bases lay in between. CDR3 size: 13 residues. Germline lookup yields CDR1 DFQATT and CDR2 SNEGSKA (reference sequence). CDR3 nucleotide sequence: TGCAGTGCTAGAGATCCAGGAACCTACGAGCAGTACGTC. It specifies CSARDPGTYEQYV.

At least ten counts were recorded for this clonotype. The chain is built from TRBV21-1 and TRBJ2-4; TRBD1, the table's D call, was not compared with the DNA. TRBV21-1 is a documented pseudogene. There are 16 residues in the CDR3. CDR3 bases: TGTGCCAGCAGCTTCCGGACAGGGTCCCCTAAAAACATTCAGTACTTC. Protein: CASSFRTGSPKNIQYF.

This clonotype was found many times. V is TRBV11-2 and J is TRBJ1-6; 8 bases align to TRBD1. CDR1 is SGHAT and CDR2 is FQNNGV in the germline V gene. The CDR3 extends over 15 amino acids. Trimming cost V 5 bases and J 7 bases; bases outside gene matches: 7. Here the CDR3 DNA reads TGTGCCAGCAGCAGACAGGGGCCTACCAATTCACCCCTCCACTTT. This sequence encodes CASSRQGPTNSPLHF.

In this sample, this clonotype turned up a few times. The chain combines TRBV27 with TRBJ1-2; 8 bases are a match to TRBD1. The CDR3 covers 14 residues. V trimming: 3 bases; J trimming: 8 bases; junction bases outside the gene matches: 8. Germline CDR1 is MNHEY and CDR2 is SMNVEV (reference sequence). The CDR3: CASSFNRGSRGYTF. For the CDR3, the DNA is TGTGCCAGCAGTTTTAACAGGGGGTCGCGCGGCTACACCTTC.

This clonotype was seen repeatedly, ten times or more. The rearrangement uses TRBV7-9 and TRBJ2-7; D is perhaps TRBD1 (6 bases). In germline, CDR1 is SEHNR, CDR2 FQNEAQ (reference sequence). CDR3 length equals 14 residues. Trimming stripped 1 base from V and 6 bases from J, with 13 bases between. This CDR3 is CASSLGRGNGEQYF. The CDR3, as DNA: TGTGCCAGCAGCTTAGGCAGGGGAAACGGCGAGCAGTACTTC.

This clonotype was observed a few times. The chain is built from TRBV28 and TRBJ1-5, with D unresolved. With 6 bases removed from V and 5 bases from J, the gap between germline ends came to 17 bases. Germline-derived CDR1 and CDR2 are MDHEN and SYDVKM. The length of the CDR3 is 15 residues. The chain's CDR3 is CASSWAGRSDQPQHF. As DNA, the CDR3 is TGTGCCAGCAGCTGGGCCGGGAGGAGTGATCAGCCCCAGCATTTT.